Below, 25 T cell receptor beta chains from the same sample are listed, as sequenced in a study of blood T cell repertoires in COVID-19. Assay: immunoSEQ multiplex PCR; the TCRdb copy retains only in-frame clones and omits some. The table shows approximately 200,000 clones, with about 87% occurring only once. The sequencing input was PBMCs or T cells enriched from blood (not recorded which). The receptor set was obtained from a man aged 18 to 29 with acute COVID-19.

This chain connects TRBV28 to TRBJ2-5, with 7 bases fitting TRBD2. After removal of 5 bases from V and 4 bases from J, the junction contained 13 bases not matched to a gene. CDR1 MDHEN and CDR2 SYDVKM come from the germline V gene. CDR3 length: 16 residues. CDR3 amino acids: CASSPVAGVDIETQYF. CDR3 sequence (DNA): TGTGCCAGCAGTCCCGTCGCGGGGGTCGACATAGAGACCCAGTACTTC. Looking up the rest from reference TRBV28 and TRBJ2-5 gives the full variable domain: DVKVTQSSRYLVKRTGEKVFLECVQDMDHENMFWYRQDPGLGLRLIYFSYDVKMKEKGDIPEGYSVSREKKERFSLILESASTNQTSMYLCASSPVAGVDIETQYFGPGTRLLVL.

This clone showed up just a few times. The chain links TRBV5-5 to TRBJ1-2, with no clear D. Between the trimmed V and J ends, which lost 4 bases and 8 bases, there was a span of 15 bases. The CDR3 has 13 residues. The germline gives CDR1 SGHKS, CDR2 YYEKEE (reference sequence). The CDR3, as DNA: TGTGCCAGCAGCACGGATTCCAAGGAGGGCTACACCTTC. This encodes CASSTDSKEGYTF.

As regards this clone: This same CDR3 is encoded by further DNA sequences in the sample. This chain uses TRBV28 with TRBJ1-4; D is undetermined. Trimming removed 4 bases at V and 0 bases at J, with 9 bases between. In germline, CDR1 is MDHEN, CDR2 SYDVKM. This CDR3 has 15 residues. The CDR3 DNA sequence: TGTGCCAGCAGTTCAACAGTGGCAACTAATGAAAAACTGTTTTTT. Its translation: CASSSTVATNEKLFF.

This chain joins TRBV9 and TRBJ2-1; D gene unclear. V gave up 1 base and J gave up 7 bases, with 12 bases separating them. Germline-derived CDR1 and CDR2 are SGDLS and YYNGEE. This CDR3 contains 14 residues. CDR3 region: CASSVRPERNEQFF. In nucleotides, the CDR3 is TGTGCCAGCAGCGTACGTCCCGAGAGGAATGAGCAGTTCTTC. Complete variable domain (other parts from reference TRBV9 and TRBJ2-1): DSGVTQTPKHLITATGQRVTLRCSPRSGDLSVYWYQQSLDQGLQFLIQYYNGEERAKGNILERFSAQQFPDLHSELNLSSLELGDSALYFCASSVRPERNEQFFGPGTRLTVL.

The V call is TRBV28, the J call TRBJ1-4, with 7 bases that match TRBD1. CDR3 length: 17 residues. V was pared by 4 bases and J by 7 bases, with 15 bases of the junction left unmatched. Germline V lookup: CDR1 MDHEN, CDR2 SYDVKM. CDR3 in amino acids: CASSSTSRGGTGEKLFF. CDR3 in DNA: TGTGCCAGCAGTTCCACGAGCAGAGGGGGCACGGGTGAAAAACTGTTTTTT.

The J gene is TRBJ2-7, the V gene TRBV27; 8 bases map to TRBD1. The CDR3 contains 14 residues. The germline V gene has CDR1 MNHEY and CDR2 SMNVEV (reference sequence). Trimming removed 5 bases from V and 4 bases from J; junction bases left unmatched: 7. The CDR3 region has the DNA TGTGCCAGCAGTGACCGGGACAGGCCTTACGAGCAGTACTTC. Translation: CASSDRDRPYEQYF.

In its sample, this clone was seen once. This CDR3 reads CASSSPWREDTYEQYF. The DNA for the CDR3 is TGTGCCAGCAGCTCCCCCTGGCGGGAGGATACCTACGAGCAGTACTTC. The rearrangement links TRBV13 to TRBJ2-7; 8 bases match TRBD2. Germline V gives CDR1 PRHDT, CDR2 FYEKMQ (reference sequence). This CDR3 region has 16 residues. Unmatched junction bases numbered 10, after V lost 4 bases and J lost 2 bases.

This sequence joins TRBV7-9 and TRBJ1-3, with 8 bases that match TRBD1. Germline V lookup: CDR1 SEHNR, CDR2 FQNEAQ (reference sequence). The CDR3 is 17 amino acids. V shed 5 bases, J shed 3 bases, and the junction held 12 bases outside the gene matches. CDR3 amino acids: CASSASASRGLGNTIYF. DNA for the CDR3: TGTGCCAGCAGCGCTTCAGCGAGCAGGGGGCTTGGAAACACCATATATTTT.

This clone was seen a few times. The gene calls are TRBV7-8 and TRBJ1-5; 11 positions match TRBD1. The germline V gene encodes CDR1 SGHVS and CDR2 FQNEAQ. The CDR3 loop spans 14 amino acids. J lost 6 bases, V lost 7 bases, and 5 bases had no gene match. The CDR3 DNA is TGTGCCAGCACCGTGGACAGGGGGCTTCAGCCCCAGCATTTT. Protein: CASTVDRGLQPQHF.

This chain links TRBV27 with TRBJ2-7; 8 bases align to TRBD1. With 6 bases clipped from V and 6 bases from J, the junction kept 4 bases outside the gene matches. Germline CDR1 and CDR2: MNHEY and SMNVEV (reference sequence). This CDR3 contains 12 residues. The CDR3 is CASSPDRGEQYF. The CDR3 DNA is TGTGCCAGCAGCCCTGACAGGGGCGAGCAGTACTTC.

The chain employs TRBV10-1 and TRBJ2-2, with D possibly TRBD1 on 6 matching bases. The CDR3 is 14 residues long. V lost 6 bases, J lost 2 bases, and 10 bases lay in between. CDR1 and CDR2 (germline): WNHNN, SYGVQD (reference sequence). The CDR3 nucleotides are TGCGCCAGCAGCTGGGGGCAAAACACCGGGGAGCTGTTTTTT. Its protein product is CASSWGQNTGELFF.

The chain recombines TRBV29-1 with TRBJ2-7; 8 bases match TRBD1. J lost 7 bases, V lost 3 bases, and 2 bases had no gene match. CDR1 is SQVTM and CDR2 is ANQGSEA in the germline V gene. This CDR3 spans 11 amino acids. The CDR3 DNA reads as TGCAGCGTTGAGCGGGACAGGGAGCAGTACTTC. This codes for CSVERDREQYF.

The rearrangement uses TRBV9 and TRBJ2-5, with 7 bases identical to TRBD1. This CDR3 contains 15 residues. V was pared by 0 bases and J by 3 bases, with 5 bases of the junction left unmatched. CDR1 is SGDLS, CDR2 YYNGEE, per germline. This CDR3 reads CASSVGGQREETQYF. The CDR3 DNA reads TGTGCCAGCAGCGTAGGGGGACAGCGTGAAGAGACCCAGTACTTC. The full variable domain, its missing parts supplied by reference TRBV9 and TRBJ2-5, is DSGVTQTPKHLITATGQRVTLRCSPRSGDLSVYWYQQSLDQGLQFLIQYYNGEERAKGNILERFSAQQFPDLHSELNLSSLELGDSALYFCASSVGGQREETQYFGPGTRLLVL.

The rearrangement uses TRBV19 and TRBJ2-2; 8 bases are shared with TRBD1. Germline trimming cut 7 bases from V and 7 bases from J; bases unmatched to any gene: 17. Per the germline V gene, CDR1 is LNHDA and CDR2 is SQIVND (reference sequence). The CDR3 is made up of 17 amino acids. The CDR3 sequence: CASTTLPATGVDGELFF. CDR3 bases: TGTGCCAGTACCACCCTCCCCGCGACAGGGGTAGACGGGGAGCTGTTTTTT.

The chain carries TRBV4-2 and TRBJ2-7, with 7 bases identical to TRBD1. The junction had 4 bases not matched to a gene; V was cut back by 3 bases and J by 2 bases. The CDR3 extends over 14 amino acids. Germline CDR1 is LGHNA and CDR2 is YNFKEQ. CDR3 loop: CASSHRDRAYEQYF. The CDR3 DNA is TGTGCCAGCAGCCACCGGGACAGAGCCTACGAGCAGTACTTC.

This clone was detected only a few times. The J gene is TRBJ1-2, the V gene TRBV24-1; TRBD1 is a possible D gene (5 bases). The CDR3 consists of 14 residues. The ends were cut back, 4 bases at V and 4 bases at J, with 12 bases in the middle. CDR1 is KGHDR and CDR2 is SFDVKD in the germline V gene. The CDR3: CATSERGESYGYTF. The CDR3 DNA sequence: TGTGCCACCAGTGAACGGGGGGAGAGCTATGGCTACACCTTC.

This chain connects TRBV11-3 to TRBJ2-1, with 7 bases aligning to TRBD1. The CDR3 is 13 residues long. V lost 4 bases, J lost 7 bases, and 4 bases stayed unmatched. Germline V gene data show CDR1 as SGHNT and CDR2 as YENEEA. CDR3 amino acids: CASSWETGNEQFF. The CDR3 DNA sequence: TGTGCCAGCAGCTGGGAGACAGGGAATGAGCAGTTCTTC.

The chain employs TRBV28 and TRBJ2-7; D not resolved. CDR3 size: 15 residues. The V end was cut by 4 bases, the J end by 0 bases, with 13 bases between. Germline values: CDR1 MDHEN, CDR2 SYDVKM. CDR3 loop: CASSSPETSSYEQYF. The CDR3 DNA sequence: TGTGCCAGCAGTTCTCCCGAGACAAGCTCCTACGAGCAGTACTTC. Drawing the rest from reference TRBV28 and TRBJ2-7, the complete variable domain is DVKVTQSSRYLVKRTGEKVFLECVQDMDHENMFWYRQDPGLGLRLIYFSYDVKMKEKGDIPEGYSVSREKKERFSLILESASTNQTSMYLCASSSPETSSYEQYFGPGTRLTVT.

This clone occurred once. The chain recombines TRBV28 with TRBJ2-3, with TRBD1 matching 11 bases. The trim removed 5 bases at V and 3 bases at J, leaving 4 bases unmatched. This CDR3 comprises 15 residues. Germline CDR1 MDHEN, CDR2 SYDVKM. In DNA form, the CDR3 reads TGTGCCAGCAGTAGGGGACAGGGGGGAACAGATACGCAGTATTTT. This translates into CASSRGQGGTDTQYF. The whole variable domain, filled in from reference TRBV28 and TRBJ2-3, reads DVKVTQSSRYLVKRTGEKVFLECVQDMDHENMFWYRQDPGLGLRLIYFSYDVKMKEKGDIPEGYSVSREKKERFSLILESASTNQTSMYLCASSRGQGGTDTQYFGPGTRLTVL.

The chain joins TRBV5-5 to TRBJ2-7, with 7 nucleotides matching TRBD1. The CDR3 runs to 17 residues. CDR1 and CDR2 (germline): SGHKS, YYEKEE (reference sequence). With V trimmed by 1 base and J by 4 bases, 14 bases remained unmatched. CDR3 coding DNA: TGTGCCAGCAGCTTGCGCCGGACAGGTCAAAGGTCTTACGAGCAGTACTTC. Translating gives CASSLRRTGQRSYEQYF.

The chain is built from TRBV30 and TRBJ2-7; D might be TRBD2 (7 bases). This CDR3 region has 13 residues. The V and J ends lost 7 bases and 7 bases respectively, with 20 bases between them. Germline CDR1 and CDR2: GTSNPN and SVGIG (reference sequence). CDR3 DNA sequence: TGTGCCTTCTCGGGGGGCGCCTCCTGGGAGCAGTACTTC. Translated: CAFSGGASWEQYF.

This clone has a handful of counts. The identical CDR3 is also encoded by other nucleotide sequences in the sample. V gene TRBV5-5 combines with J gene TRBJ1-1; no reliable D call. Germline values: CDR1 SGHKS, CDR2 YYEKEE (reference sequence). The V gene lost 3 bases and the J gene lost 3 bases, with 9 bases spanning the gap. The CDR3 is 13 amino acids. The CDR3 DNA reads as TGTGCCAGCAGCTCGCAGGATGACACTGAAGCTTTCTTT. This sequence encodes CASSSQDDTEAFF. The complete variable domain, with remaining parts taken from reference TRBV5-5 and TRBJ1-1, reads DAGVTQSPTHLIKTRGQQVTLRCSPISGHKSVSWYQQVLGQGPQFIFQYYEKEERGRGNFPDRFSARQFPNYSSELNVNALLLGDSALYLCASSSQDDTEAFFGQGTRLTVV.

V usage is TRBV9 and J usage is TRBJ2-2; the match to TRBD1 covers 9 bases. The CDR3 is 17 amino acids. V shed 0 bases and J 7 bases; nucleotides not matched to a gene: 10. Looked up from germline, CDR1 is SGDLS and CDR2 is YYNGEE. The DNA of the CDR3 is TGTGCCAGCAGCGTAGCCCCCACAGGGGGCGAGGACGGGGAGCTGTTTTTT. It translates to CASSVAPTGGEDGELFF.

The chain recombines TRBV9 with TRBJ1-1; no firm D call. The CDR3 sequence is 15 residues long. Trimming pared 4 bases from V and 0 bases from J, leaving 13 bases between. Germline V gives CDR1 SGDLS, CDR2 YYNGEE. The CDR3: CASSPPIDMNTEAFF. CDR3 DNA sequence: TGTGCCAGCAGCCCACCAATCGACATGAACACTGAAGCTTTCTTT.

CDR3 coding DNA: TGTGCCAGCAGCACTCGAGAGACCCAGTACTTC. Protein sequence: CASSTRETQYF. This chain links TRBV11-3 with TRBJ2-5; D remains ambiguous. CDR1 SGHNT and CDR2 YENEEA come from the germline V gene. The V gene lost 5 bases and the J gene lost 4 bases, with 5 bases spanning the gap. CDR3 length: 11 amino acids.